This passage covers 11 T cell receptor beta chains from one sample sequenced in a study of T cells in Graves' hyperthyroidism and ophthalmopathy. What was amplified from RNA transcripts were TCR beta CDR3 regions. HTBI primers drove first-round RT-PCR of the TCR CDR3. Each CDR3 protein gets one entry after TCRdb re-called the multiplex PCR reads with MiXCR. This sample has some 370,000 distinct CDR3 sequences; 11% to 15% occur once, and the top ten carry approximately 27%. The sample comprised blood. These receptors were obtained from a man in his fifties with Graves' ophthalmopathy.

This clonotype has a count of ten or more. The chain recombines TRBV30 with TRBJ2-1; 9 bases are shared with TRBD1. The CDR3 consists of 16 residues. With V trimmed by 1 base and J by 7 bases, 11 bases remained unmatched. CDR1 GTSNPN and CDR2 SVGIG come from the germline V gene (reference sequence). As DNA, the CDR3 is TGTGCCTGGAGTGCCCCCGGACAGGGGAGCCGGAATGAGCAGTTCTTC. Amino acid sequence: CAWSAPGQGSRNEQFF.

The rearrangement uses TRBV28 and TRBJ2-3; weak D call: TRBD2 (6 bases). Per the germline V gene, CDR1 is MDHEN and CDR2 is SYDVKM. This CDR3 spans 16 amino acids. The germline V and J ends were trimmed by 3 bases and 0 bases, with 13 bases remaining between them. The CDR3 DNA follows: TGTGCCAGCAGTTTGGGCGGGGCTGCTAGCACAGATACGCAGTATTTT. Encoded protein: CASSLGGAASTDTQYF. The full variable domain, completed using reference TRBV28 and TRBJ2-3, is DVKVTQSSRYLVKRTGEKVFLECVQDMDHENMFWYRQDPGLGLRLIYFSYDVKMKEKGDIPEGYSVSREKKERFSLILESASTNQTSMYLCASSLGGAASTDTQYFGPGTRLTVL.

The chain is built from TRBV3-1 and TRBJ2-4; a weak D match, TRBD1 (5 bases). The CDR3 is made up of 17 amino acids. V lost 0 bases and J lost 2, with 14 bases in between. Per germline, CDR1 LGHDT and CDR2 YNNKEL (reference sequence). The CDR3 DNA follows: TGTGCCAGCAGCCAAGATTCTGTAGGGGTTTCCAAAAACATTCAGTACTTC. This encodes CASSQDSVGVSKNIQYF.

In its sample, this clonotype was seen many times. The J gene is TRBJ2-3, the V gene TRBV28, with 12 bases matching TRBD2. Germline V gene data show CDR1 as MDHEN and CDR2 as SYDVKM. V lost 6 bases, J lost 4 bases, and 5 bases stayed unmatched. The CDR3 extends over 15 amino acids. CDR3 coding DNA: TGTGCCAGCAGCAGACTAGCGGGAGTTGCAGATACGCAGTATTTT. The encoded protein is CASSRLAGVADTQYF.

This chain connects TRBV10-1 to TRBJ2-1, with 8 bases identical to TRBD2. The germline V gene has CDR1 WNHNN and CDR2 SYGVQD (reference sequence). Trimming removed 2 bases from V and 8 bases from J; junction bases left unmatched: 2. The CDR3 is 13 residues long. DNA for the CDR3: TGCGCCAGCAGTGAGCCGGGAGGGGATGAGCAGTTCTTC. Translated, it gives CASSEPGGDEQFF.

In this sample, this clonotype turned up many times. This chain uses TRBV29-1 with TRBJ2-1; possibly TRBD1 for D (5 bases). From germline, CDR1 is SQVTM and CDR2 ANQGSEA. The CDR3 sequence is 12 residues long. V was shortened by 4 bases and J by 7 bases, with 11 bases between the two germline ends. The CDR3 here is CSVVKTANEQFF. CDR3 sequence (DNA): TGCAGCGTTGTTAAGACAGCAAATGAGCAGTTCTTC.

This clonotype has ten or more counts. CDR3 in DNA: TGTGCCAGCATCGGGACAGGGTGGTACGAGCAGTACTTC. This gives the protein CASIGTGWYEQYF. The chain recombines TRBV28 with TRBJ2-7, with 9 bases fitting TRBD1. CDR1 MDHEN and CDR2 SYDVKM come from the germline V gene. This CDR3 is 13 amino acids long. The ends lost 7 bases at V and 4 bases at J; junction bases unmatched: 5.

This clonotype was recorded many times. The rearrangement links TRBV2 to TRBJ1-6; a weak D match, TRBD1 (6 bases). From germline, CDR1 is SNHLY and CDR2 FYNNEI. The CDR3 consists of 13 residues. Trimming shortened V by 8 bases and J by 5 bases, and 10 bases separated the two germline ends. CDR3 protein: CASCRGHNSPLHF. The CDR3 bases are TGTGCCAGCTGCAGGGGCCATAATTCACCCCTCCACTTT. The variable domain in full, with the rest retrieved from reference TRBV2 and TRBJ1-6, is EPEVTQTPSHQVTQMGQEVILRCVPISNHLYFYWYRQILGQKVEFLVSFYNNEISEKSEIFDDQFSVERPDGSNFTLKIRSTKLEDSAMYFCASCRGHNSPLHFGNGTRLTVT.

The table lists this clonotype with many counts. V gene TRBV20-1 combines with J gene TRBJ2-7; no clear D. CDR1 is DFQATT and CDR2 is SNEGSKA in the germline V gene (reference sequence). The V end lost 0 bases, the J end lost 4 bases, and 7 bases lay between the germline ends. This CDR3 comprises 12 residues. CDR3 nucleotide sequence: TGCAGTGCTAGAGATCCACCATACGAGCAGTACTTC. It yields the protein CSARDPPYEQYF.

There are many counts of this clonotype. The chain recombines TRBV12-3 or TRBV12-4 with TRBJ2-2, with a weak D call TRBD2 (6 bases). Between the trimmed V and J ends, which lost 3 bases and 2 bases, there was a span of 10 bases. CDR3 length equals 15 residues. CDR3 DNA: TGTGCCAGCAGTTTGGAGGGACTCAACACCGGGGAGCTGTTTTTT. This encodes CASSLEGLNTGELFF.

This clonotype was found many times. The V gene is TRBV11-2, the J gene TRBJ2-2, with 9 bases lining up with TRBD2. V gave up 3 bases and J gave up 1 base; unmatched junction bases: 0. The CDR3 runs to 15 residues. In germline, CDR1 is SGHAT, CDR2 FQNNGV. The CDR3 coding sequence is TGTGCCAGCAGCTTGCGGGAGGGGAACACCGGGGAGCTGTTTTTT. This codes for CASSLREGNTGELFF.